One sample yielded the 32 T cell receptor beta chains listed below, sequenced in a study of blood T cell repertoires in COVID-19. Produced via immunoSEQ multiplex PCR; TCRdb's table is partial and in-frame only. This sample carries nearly 300,000 clones, about nine tenths of them seen once, and the ten largest clones take less than 3%. Sequenced: PBMCs or T cells enriched from blood (not recorded which). These receptor sequences come from a woman aged 50 to 60 who had been exposed to COVID-19.

The rearrangement links TRBV7-9 to TRBJ1-1, with D tentatively TRBD1 (5 bases). Deletions cut 5 bases from V and 0 bases from J, with 10 bases between. This CDR3 spans 14 amino acids. Germline V gene lookup returns CDR1 SEHNR and CDR2 FQNEAQ (reference sequence). DNA of the CDR3: TGTGCCAGCAGCGCGGGACCCATGAACACTGAAGCTTTCTTT. Protein: CASSAGPMNTEAFF.

V and J are TRBV24-1 and TRBJ2-6; perhaps TRBD2 as D (6 bases). This CDR3 comprises 15 residues. Looked up from germline, CDR1 is KGHDR and CDR2 is SFDVKD. The V gene lost 7 bases and the J gene lost 2 bases, with 11 bases spanning the gap. DNA of the CDR3: TGTGCCACCAGCCGGACGGGGGCTGGGGCCAACGTCCTGACTTTC. It specifies CATSRTGAGANVLTF.

The sample holds one count of this clone. Other DNA sequences in the same sample also yield this CDR3. The chain is built from TRBV27 and TRBJ1-5, with D tentatively TRBD1 (6 bases). Trimming took 2 bases from V and 4 from J, leaving 9 bases between them. The CDR3 consists of 14 residues. Germline V gene data show CDR1 as MNHEY and CDR2 as SMNVEV (reference sequence). CDR3 residues: CASSLGTGNQPQHF. In nucleotides, the CDR3 is TGTGCCAGCAGTTTAGGCACAGGGAATCAGCCCCAGCATTTT.

The count of this clone is one. The chain uses TRBV6-5 and TRBJ2-5; D may be TRBD1 (5 bases). Trimming removed 4 bases at V and 5 bases at J, with 14 bases between. CDR3 length: 14 residues. Germline CDR1 is MNHEY and CDR2 is SVGAGI. The CDR3 sequence is CASSSLSGSETQYF. The CDR3 DNA follows: TGTGCCAGCAGTTCTCTATCAGGGTCGGAGACCCAGTACTTC.

The V gene is TRBV3-1 (or the pseudogene TRBV3-2), the J gene TRBJ1-1, with a tentative D call TRBD1 (5 bases). V lost 4 bases and J 3 bases, leaving 18 bases between the germline ends. This CDR3 is 16 amino acids long. Per germline, CDR1 LGHDT and CDR2 YNNKEL (reference sequence). Here the CDR3 reads CASSPKHKTRDTEAFF. The CDR3 nucleotides read TGTGCCAGCAGCCCGAAGCACAAGACCAGGGACACTGAAGCTTTCTTT.

The J gene is TRBJ1-2, the V gene TRBV19; TRBD1 agrees at 7 bases. CDR3 length: 17 amino acids. Germline V CDR1 and CDR2: LNHDA, SQIVND (reference sequence). J was trimmed by 4 bases and V by 0 bases; bases with no gene match: 11. For the CDR3, the DNA is TGTGCCAGTAGTATAGATGTGGTAGGGGGCCGGACCTATGGCTACACCTTC. It translates to CASSIDVVGGRTYGYTF.

The genes are TRBV2 and TRBJ1-2; TRBD1 agrees at 9 bases. The CDR3 has 15 residues. Trimming cost V 7 bases and J 0 bases; bases outside gene matches: 6. The germline CDR1 and CDR2 sequences are SNHLY and FYNNEI. CDR3 region: CASNRGPFANYGYTF. Here the CDR3 DNA reads TGTGCCAGCAACAGGGGGCCTTTCGCTAACTATGGCTACACCTTC. Drawing the rest from reference TRBV2 and TRBJ1-2, the complete variable domain is EPEVTQTPSHQVTQMGQEVILRCVPISNHLYFYWYRQILGQKVEFLVSFYNNEISEKSEIFDDQFSVERPDGSNFTLKIRSTKLEDSAMYFCASNRGPFANYGYTFGSGTRLTVV.

This clone appeared a single time. V gene TRBV6-5 combines with J gene TRBJ1-5; perhaps TRBD1 as D (6 bases). The CDR3 consists of 15 residues. Germline V gene data show CDR1 as MNHEY and CDR2 as SVGAGI. Trimming removed 6 bases from V and 7 bases from J, with 19 bases in between. The CDR3 bases are TGTGCCAGCAGCCAAGGAGGTCTTCAGGGGCAGCCCCAGCATTTT. Amino acids: CASSQGGLQGQPQHF.

As concerns this clone: The sample has other DNA sequences that encode this CDR3 too. The chain joins TRBV15 to TRBJ2-3; D not resolved. CDR1 is LNHNV and CDR2 is YYDKDF in the germline V gene (reference sequence). Trimming stripped 0 bases from V and 6 bases from J, with 7 bases between. CDR3 length: 13 residues. The CDR3 loop is CATSRDPGDTQYF. The DNA of the CDR3 is TGTGCCACCAGCAGAGATCCCGGGGATACGCAGTATTTT.

This chain connects TRBV7-9 to TRBJ2-7; TRBD1 aligns across 7 bases. The CDR3 consists of 15 residues. The V and J ends lost 5 bases and 4 bases, in that order; junction bases with no gene match: 11. The germline V gene encodes CDR1 SEHNR and CDR2 FQNEAQ (reference sequence). CDR3 in amino acids: CASSGVDRVLYEQYF. In nucleotides, the CDR3 is TGTGCCAGCAGCGGGGTTGACAGGGTCCTATACGAGCAGTACTTC.

This clone has just one count. The CDR3 bases are TGCACCAGCAGCCAATGCGGGGGGTGTGGCTACACCTTC. Translation gives CTSSQCGGCGYTF. The rearrangement joins TRBV1 to TRBJ1-2. TRBV1 represents a pseudogene. This CDR3 is built from 13 residues.

This chain uses TRBV7-9 with TRBJ2-5; a possible D gene is TRBD1 (5 bases). The CDR3 covers 15 residues. Looked up from germline, CDR1 is SEHNR and CDR2 is FQNEAQ (reference sequence). Trimming took off 1 base at V and 1 base at J, with 10 bases between the two ends. The CDR3 protein is CASSLGGGSQETQYF. CDR3 in DNA: TGTGCCAGCAGCTTAGGGGGCGGCAGCCAAGAGACCCAGTACTTC. The full variable domain, its missing parts supplied by reference TRBV7-9 and TRBJ2-5, is DTGVSQNPRHKITKRGQNVTFRCDPISEHNRLYWYRQTLGQGPEFLTYFQNEAQLEKSRLLSDRFSAERPKGSFSTLEIQRTEQGDSAMYLCASSLGGGSQETQYFGPGTRLLVL.

This chain uses TRBV19 with TRBJ2-6, with 10 bases fitting TRBD1. Germline V lookup: CDR1 LNHDA, CDR2 SQIVND (reference sequence). The CDR3 sequence is 13 residues long. With 10 bases clipped from V and 12 bases from J, the junction kept 9 bases outside the gene matches. The CDR3 region has the DNA TGTGCCACCAGGACAGGGGGGGCCGGCGTCCTGACTTTC. It codes for CATRTGGAGVLTF.

The CDR3 DNA reads as TGTGCCAGTTCCGCCTTAGGGGTAGCGGGCTCCACAGATACGCAGTATTTT. Its translation: CASSALGVAGSTDTQYF. This chain joins TRBV28 and TRBJ2-3, with 7 bases identical to TRBD2. The CDR3 totals 17 residues. The J segment lost 2 bases and the V segment lost 9 bases, leaving 17 bases of the junction unmatched. CDR1 MDHEN and CDR2 SYDVKM come from the germline V gene. The variable domain in full, with the rest retrieved from reference TRBV28 and TRBJ2-3, is DVKVTQSSRYLVKRTGEKVFLECVQDMDHENMFWYRQDPGLGLRLIYFSYDVKMKEKGDIPEGYSVSREKKERFSLILESASTNQTSMYLCASSALGVAGSTDTQYFGPGTRLTVL.

The chain carries TRBV19 and TRBJ2-7, with 8 bases lining up with TRBD1. The CDR3 has 15 residues. V shed 4 bases, J shed 3 bases, and the junction held 8 bases outside the gene matches. Germline V gives CDR1 LNHDA, CDR2 SQIVND (reference sequence). CDR3 protein: CASSKVGTGDYEQYF. DNA for the CDR3: TGTGCCAGTAGTAAGGTCGGGACAGGAGACTACGAGCAGTACTTC. Based on the CDR3 plus reference TRBV19 and TRBJ2-7, the full variable domain is DGGITQSPKYLFRKEGQNVTLSCEQNLNHDAMYWYRQDPGQGLRLIYYSQIVNDFQKGDIAEGYSVSREKKESFPLTVTSAQKNPTAFYLCASSKVGTGDYEQYFGPGTRLTVT.

The chain couples TRBV11-2 to TRBJ1-3, with no clear D. The germline gives CDR1 SGHAT, CDR2 FQNNGV. This CDR3 spans 15 amino acids. V lost 4 bases and J lost 0, with 10 bases in between. Here the CDR3 DNA reads TGTGCCAGCAGCTCTGGACTGCTCTCTGGAAACACCATATATTTT. It translates to CASSSGLLSGNTIYF.

This chain joins TRBV7-9 and TRBJ2-1; TRBD2 matches 11 bases. This CDR3 region has 15 residues. J lost 5 bases, V lost 5 bases, and 5 bases had no gene match. Germline V gives CDR1 SEHNR, CDR2 FQNEAQ (reference sequence). CDR3 bases: TGTGCCAGCAGCCACCTAGCGGGGGGACACAATGAGCAGTTCTTC. It specifies CASSHLAGGHNEQFF.

The rearrangement uses TRBV3-1 (or the pseudogene TRBV3-2) and TRBJ2-7; 7 bases align to TRBD1. CDR3 length equals 19 residues. The germline V gene encodes CDR1 LGHDT and CDR2 YNNKEL (reference sequence). Trimming cost V 5 bases and J 2 bases; bases outside gene matches: 21. CDR3 in amino acids: CASSDGGGKQGRATYEQYF. The CDR3 coding sequence is TGTGCCAGCAGCGACGGCGGCGGCAAACAGGGGCGTGCCACCTACGAGCAGTACTTC.

This clone was picked up one time. The chain carries TRBV9 and TRBJ1-5; no clear D gene. The CDR3 runs 15 residues. The V gene's germline CDR1 is SGDLS and CDR2 YYNGEE. V gave up 0 bases and J gave up 3 bases, with 10 bases separating them. This CDR3 is CASSVAADFNQPQHF. The CDR3 DNA follows: TGTGCCAGCAGCGTAGCTGCGGATTTCAATCAGCCCCAGCATTTT.

The sample holds one count of this clone. This sequence joins TRBV11-2 and TRBJ2-2, with a tentative D call TRBD2 (5 bases). CDR3 length: 15 residues. V was trimmed by 1 base and J by 2 bases, leaving 8 bases between them. Germline V lookup: CDR1 SGHAT, CDR2 FQNNGV. CDR3 in amino acids: CASSLAGGNTGELFF. CDR3 coding DNA: TGTGCCAGCAGCTTAGCCGGAGGAAACACCGGGGAGCTGTTTTTT. Together with reference TRBV11-2 and TRBJ2-2, the CDR3 gives the full variable domain: EAGVAQSPRYKIIEKRQSVAFWCNPISGHATLYWYQQILGQGPKLLIQFQNNGVVDDSQLPKDRFSAERLKGVDSTLKIQPAKLEDSAVYLCASSLAGGNTGELFFGEGSRLTVL.

This chain uses TRBV7-2 with TRBJ2-1; 9 nucleotides match TRBD2. J lost 4 bases, V lost 1 base, and 2 bases had no gene match. The CDR3 contains 15 residues. The germline V gene has CDR1 SGHTA and CDR2 FQGNSA. CDR3 region: CASSLGSGGYNEQFF. The CDR3 coding sequence is TGTGCCAGCAGCTTAGGTAGCGGGGGTTACAATGAGCAGTTCTTC.

The chain links TRBV9 to TRBJ2-5; D is possibly TRBD2 (6 bases). CDR3 size: 15 residues. V gave up 4 bases and J gave up 2 bases, with 15 bases separating them. The germline CDR1 and CDR2 sequences are SGDLS and YYNGEE. The CDR3 nucleotides read TGTGCCAGCAGCTATGGGGCGGGGAGGCAAGAGACCCAGTACTTC. Its protein is CASSYGAGRQETQYF.

V is TRBV24-1 and J is TRBJ1-2; 7 bases agree with TRBD1. The CDR3 totals 13 residues. Germline CDR1 KGHDR, CDR2 SFDVKD. The V gene end was trimmed by 4 bases and the J gene end by 4 bases; junction bases not matched to a gene: 2. CDR3 DNA sequence: TGTGCCACCAGTGAAGGGACAGCCTATGGCTACACCTTC. Amino acid sequence: CATSEGTAYGYTF.

This chain uses TRBV28 with TRBJ2-5; TRBD1 agrees at 9 bases. The CDR3 consists of 15 residues. Germline V gene data show CDR1 as MDHEN and CDR2 as SYDVKM. V gave up 6 bases and J gave up 7 bases; unmatched junction bases: 12. CDR3 sequence: CASSARPGQGWTQYF. The CDR3 DNA reads as TGTGCCAGCAGCGCTCGACCGGGACAGGGTTGGACCCAGTACTTC. Supplemented by reference TRBV28 and TRBJ2-5, the full variable domain reads DVKVTQSSRYLVKRTGEKVFLECVQDMDHENMFWYRQDPGLGLRLIYFSYDVKMKEKGDIPEGYSVSREKKERFSLILESASTNQTSMYLCASSARPGQGWTQYFGPGTRLLVL.

The chain has TRBV6-5 and TRBJ2-1, with TRBD1 identical over 10 bases. The CDR3 runs to 15 residues. The V segment lost 4 bases and the J segment 5 bases; nucleotides outside the gene matches: 5. Germline lookup yields CDR1 MNHEY and CDR2 SVGAGI. The CDR3, as DNA: TGTGCCAGCAGTTCAGGGACAGGGGTGAACAATGAGCAGTTCTTC. It translates to CASSSGTGVNNEQFF.

V is TRBV24-1 and J is TRBJ1-2; D gene unclear. Germline V CDR1 and CDR2: KGHDR, SFDVKD. The CDR3 runs 15 residues. V was clipped by 7 bases and J by 4 bases, with 18 bases between them. The chain's CDR3 is CATSSGRTSPYGYTF. CDR3 sequence (DNA): TGTGCCACCAGCTCCGGACGGACTTCGCCCTATGGCTACACCTTC.

V and J are TRBV3-1 (or the pseudogene TRBV3-2) and TRBJ2-5, with 9 bases aligning to TRBD2. Unmatched junction bases numbered 2, after V lost 1 base and J lost 2 bases. Germline assignment: CDR1 LGHDT and CDR2 YNNKEL (reference sequence). This CDR3 has 15 residues. The CDR3 loop reads CASSQVLAGQETQYF. The CDR3 coding sequence is TGTGCCAGCAGCCAAGTTCTAGCGGGACAAGAGACCCAGTACTTC.

Details on this clone: This specimen includes other DNA sequences encoding the same CDR3. This sequence joins TRBV18 and TRBJ1-6, with D hard to call. The CDR3 has 15 residues. Looked up from germline, CDR1 is KGHSH and CDR2 is LQKENI. V lost 3 bases and J 1 base, leaving 7 bases between the germline ends. The CDR3 DNA is TGTGCCAGCTCACCTGCACGGTCCTATAATTCACCCCTCCACTTT. Its protein product is CASSPARSYNSPLHF.

This chain joins TRBV10-3 and TRBJ1-2; 8 positions match TRBD1. CDR1 ENHRY and CDR2 SYGVKD come from the germline V gene. The CDR3 covers 16 residues. The V and J ends lost 1 base and 3 bases, in that order; junction bases with no gene match: 7. Written as DNA, the CDR3 is TGTGCCATCAGTGAGTTAACCGGGACAGGAGACTATGGCTACACCTTC. Residues: CAISELTGTGDYGYTF.

V is TRBV10-3 and J is TRBJ1-6, with a weak D call TRBD1 (5 bases). V was shortened by 5 bases and J by 7 bases, with 18 bases between the two germline ends. CDR1 is ENHRY and CDR2 is SYGVKD in the germline V gene. The CDR3 is 16 residues long. Written as DNA, the CDR3 is TGTGCCATCAGTAGTACTTTACAGGCTGAGAATTCACCCCTCCACTTT. Translating gives CAISSTLQAENSPLHF.

The chain recombines TRBV28 with TRBJ1-1; the match to TRBD1 covers 7 bases. The junction had 5 bases not matched to a gene; V was cut back by 6 bases and J by 1 base. The CDR3 contains 14 residues. Germline-derived CDR1 and CDR2 are MDHEN and SYDVKM. CDR3 nucleotide sequence: TGTGCCAGCAGGGTGACAGGGCCGAACACTGAAGCTTTCTTT. Residues: CASRVTGPNTEAFF.

The rearrangement uses TRBV18 and TRBJ2-6; possibly TRBD1 for D (5 bases). CDR1 is KGHSH, CDR2 LQKENI, per germline. Trimming stripped 6 bases from V and 4 bases from J, with 16 bases between. The CDR3 extends over 16 amino acids. The CDR3 loop is CASSPTSGSGANVLTF. DNA for the CDR3: TGTGCCAGCTCTCCTACCTCAGGGTCGGGGGCCAACGTCCTGACTTTC.